This T cell receptor (beta chain) was retrieved from a study of cytomegalovirus exposure and HLA in healthy donors (dated by TCRdb to the late 2010s). For the wider study: An earlier analysis of more than 550 of the donors reported about 280 Gb of sequence data and 95 million to 120 million unique TCR beta sequences obtained from around 170 million T cells. An early release covering about 600 HLA-typed donors comprised approximately 300 gigabases of sequencing data and 85 million or so unique TCR sequences. The genetic ancestry cluster associated with self-reported Caucasian donors included around 76% of the roughly 400 genotyped donors. The study aimed to test whether signatures of past pathogen exposure could be identified by cataloging public T cell receptors. The T cell repertoires of under 700 subjects were profiled by immunosequencing and related to cytomegalovirus serostatus. Along with the roughly 700-subject first cohort, a separate validation cohort of over a hundred different subjects was used. To predict cytomegalovirus infection status, the study brought together high-throughput TCR immunosequencing, statistical association of individual TCRs with disease status, and machine learning. A later analysis re-analyzed previously published TCR beta repertoires from 550 to 700 donors and added high-resolution HLA genotyping to study TCR occurrence patterns. Rather than using new phenotypic data, the later analysis identified candidate immune exposures from TCR beta sequences and from how often those sequences occurred across donors. To decide whether each TCR beta V gene segment behaved as functional or pseudogenic, an earlier analysis of several hundred of the donors relied on high-throughput TCR beta sequencing. Donor age, sex, ethnicity and CMV serostatus were collected together with the repertoire data. A later genetic analysis used genome-wide SNP genotypes for about 55% of the 666 donors, treating that subset as a discovery cohort. All discovery cohort repertoires had been generated on a single sequencing platform. Both class I and class II loci were covered by HLA typing, at four-digit resolution. The number of donors typed differed by locus, with 629-630 for A, B, C, DRB1 and DQB1, 522 for DQA1, 606 for DPA1, and about 450 for DPB1. About five DR-DQ haplotypes were handled as single units for association and clustering, since linkage in the cohort was strong. Among roughly 400 genotyped donors of the cohort, an average of about 220,000 unique TCR beta nucleotide sequences was sequenced per donor, of which about 19% were non-productive.

The cohort comprised around 700 healthy bone marrow donors. At the time of sampling, all cohort members were nominally healthy, though unrecorded immune exposures were likely present. The donor was CMV seronegative and was included in the group of around 320 seronegative cohort members. A peripheral blood sample was provided by each donor, and peripheral blood mononuclear cells were used for TCR beta sequencing. The Qiagen DNeasy Blood Extraction Kit was used to extract genomic DNA from the blood cell samples. The paper as a whole reports these results and caveats: In a later analysis, HLA-associated TCR beta chains were found to be more clonally expanded and to have lower generation probabilities than equally common non-associated chains. Linkage disequilibrium might explain the correlated functional status among segregating V segments, but an unknown experimental factor could not be excluded. The cohort was sequenced for TCR beta chains only, and without alpha or paired-chain data the features that could be detected were limited. Because counts were too low, more than 15 rarely observed V segments, including chromosome 9 orphons, were left out of the earlier analysis of 587 of the donors. Assigning TCR associations to individual alleles was difficult when HLA alleles, especially DR and DQ, strongly co-occurred. In a later genetic analysis, fewer N-insertions in productive TCRs were reported among donors in an Asian-associated ancestry cluster than the approximately 670-donor mean. HLA typing was unavailable for some donors at each locus, so association tests used only the typed subset. Cytomegalovirus status was reported to be diagnosed by the classifier with high specificity and sensitivity in both the original and validation cohorts. V-gene and J-gene trimming of TCR beta chains was associated with a missense DCLRE1C variant in a later genetic analysis, and the association was replicated in an independent cohort. Most TCR sequences were observed very rarely across donors, whereas some public TCRs were present in many individuals. A further reported finding was that TCR beta sequences accurately predicted the HLA-A and HLA-B alleles for most subjects in the first cohort. The sequencing pipeline was judged likely to have produced a cluster of highly shared sequence variants as a technical artifact. CMV serostatus was the only immune exposure information available for the cohort. An earlier analysis of approximately 540 of the donors showed that most TCR beta V segments appeared in productive rearrangements either about 87% or about 30% of the time, which broadly matched IMGT annotations. A few of the identified cytomegalovirus-associated TCR beta chains were confirmed in vitro to be specific for cytomegalovirus antigens. The authors suggested that the approach could potentially be generalized to other disease states and immunological phenotypes. Sequencing depth was assumed to be roughly uniform across donors in the presence/absence analyses, though that assumption may not hold. In a later analysis, around 15,000 TCR beta sequences were associated with specific HLA alleles at a false discovery rate of 0.05. Because the 87-base-pair reads could not distinguish some IMGT-functional V segments, including TRBV6-2 and TRBV6-3, those segments were excluded. In a later analysis, several top co-occurrence clusters were reported to appear linked to parvovirus B19, influenza, CMV and Epstein-Barr virus. The study listed 150 to 200 TCR beta chains as associated with cytomegalovirus. A later analysis found that most CMV-associated TCR beta chains appeared HLA-restricted, with HLA associations seemingly driven largely by CMV exposure. A later analysis found that TCR association rates varied across HLA loci, with DRB1 alleles showing the most associated TCRs and HLA-C alleles the fewest.

From the cysteine up to the phenylalanine, the CDR3 has a length of 17 residues. Only the CDR3 part of the read is kept: 51 bases, read in frame from the first base. The germline V and J ends show losses of 3 bases and 2 bases respectively, and no gene match explains 4 bases of the junction. CDR1 and CDR2 are read off the germline V gene (reference sequence) as PRHDT and FYEKMQ. A remark on this clone: Which antigen it targets is not known.

The library was made by the immunoSEQ multiplex PCR assay. For the multiplex PCR, a mixture combining 60 forward primers for TCR Vbeta segments and 13 reverse primers for TCR Jbeta segments was used. The CDR3 region of rearranged TCR beta genes was amplified from genomic DNA by a multiplex PCR assay. The Illumina HiSeq System was used to sequence the amplified TCR beta libraries as 87-base-pair reads. The original methods were these. In a later analysis, tens of millions of unique TCR beta chains were counted across the roughly 610 repertoires, and approximately 11 million of these chains were shared by at least two donors. Raw reads were error-corrected and collapsed into unique sequences with a nearest-neighbor algorithm that merged closely related sequences to remove PCR and sequencing errors. Alignment of CDR3 sequences to IMGT reference sequences was used to assign V, D and J gene segments. For a sequence to be retained, at least a six-nucleotide match to both a V gene segment and a J gene segment was required. A rearrangement counted as productive if the CDR3 had no stop codons and remained in frame with V and J, and every other rearrangement counted as non-productive. CDR3 was defined by IMGT convention, running from the second conserved V-encoded cysteine to the conserved J-encoded phenylalanine. The earlier analysis of about 620 of the donors excluded sequences that lacked an unambiguous match to a single V gene segment. An earlier analysis of a few hundred of the donors called V segments functional above 56.7% productive rearrangements and segregating when the between-donor standard deviation exceeded 5%. A statistical classification framework was developed to diagnose cytomegalovirus status using the catalog of TCR beta chain sequences. In a later analysis, V and J genes were assigned by comparing TCR nucleotide sequences against IMGT/GENE-DB human TR gene sequences. A later analysis assigned CDR3 sequences and most-parsimonious VDJ recombination scenarios with the TCRdist pipeline. A later analysis defined each TCR beta chain by its CDR3 amino acid sequence plus V-gene family, and excluded reads lacking a unique V-gene family. A later analysis removed 500 to 650 highly shared, low-generation-probability nucleotide sequences to deal with suspected cross-contamination and a sequencing artifact. In a later analysis, a clonal expansion index was calculated for each public chain from normalized within-repertoire ranks of inferred template counts. In a later analysis, generation probabilities were computed with a VDJ recombination model fitted to out-of-frame rearrangements, and the resulting probabilities were checked against IGoR. In a later analysis, hypergeometric tests were used to score TCR-TCR, TCR-HLA and TCR-CMV co-occurrence, with a repertoire-size bias correction applied to TCR pairs. A later analysis estimated false discovery rates by permuting HLA or CMV assignments 20 times. In a later analysis, co-occurring TCRs were grouped with DBSCAN, and TCRdist sequence similarity was added when clustering was performed within HLA-allele-positive subsets. For co-occurrence clustering, repertoires with fewer than 30,000 or more than 120,000 public chains were excluded, along with roughly five repertoires with anomalous nucleotide sharing. The table was pulled from immuneACCESS by TCRdb, which kept in-frame rearrangements only. Such tables lose some clones; where checked, under half of the loss comes from unresolved V genes, and the rest has no known cause. D and trimming were read from the DNA, whereas the V and J calls and clone size are those reported in that table. The sample table holds some 55,000 clones. The ten largest make up roughly 7% of the sample.

The TCR sequence derives from a woman in her 40s in good health and CMV-seronegative. The sample was PBMCs. The chain uses TRBV13 and TRBJ2-3; the central 14 bases match TRBD2. The nucleotide sequence is TGTGCCAGCAGCTTCGGACTAGCGGGAGGTTCCACAGATACGCAGTATTTT. This translates into CASSFGLAGGSTDTQYF.